The T cell receptor (beta chain) described here comes from a study of shared clonotypes between healthy human individuals. Regarding the study as a whole: Naive CD4 clonotype sharing across a few donors was around 5%.

Assay runs were performed at deep level. Measured with immunoSEQ multiplex PCR; TCRdb has only the in-frame clones, and not every one. The sample consists of over a million clones, 98% of them appearing once. In regard to this clone: Its antigen remains unknown.

V lost 7 bases, J lost 5 bases, and 17 bases lay in between. The germline V gene encodes CDR1 MDHEN and CDR2 SYDVKM. The CDR3 has 15 amino acids. Sequences were obtained from naive CD4+ T cells sorted from blood. Stated subset: CD45RA+ positively selected. This receptor was obtained from a man aged 25-45 years in good health. This rearrangement joins TRBV28 to TRBJ1-4, with unresolved D. CDR3 protein: CASINSQDINEKLFF. The DNA of the CDR3 is TGTGCCAGCATTAACTCCCAGGATATAAATGAAAAACTGTTTTTT.